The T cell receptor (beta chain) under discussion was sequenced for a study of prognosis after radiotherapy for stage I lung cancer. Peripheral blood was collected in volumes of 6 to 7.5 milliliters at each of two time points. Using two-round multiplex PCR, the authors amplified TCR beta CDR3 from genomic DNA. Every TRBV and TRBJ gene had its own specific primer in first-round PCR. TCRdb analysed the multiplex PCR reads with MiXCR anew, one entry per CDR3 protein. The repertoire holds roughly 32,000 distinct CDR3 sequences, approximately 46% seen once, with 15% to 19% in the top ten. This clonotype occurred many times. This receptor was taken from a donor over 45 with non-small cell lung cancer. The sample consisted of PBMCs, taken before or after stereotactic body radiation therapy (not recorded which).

The chain's CDR3 is CASSITPYEQYF. The CDR3 DNA sequence: TGTGCCAGCAGTATCACCCCCTACGAGCAGTACTTC. This chain joins TRBV2 and TRBJ2-7; D gene unclear. V lost 5 bases and J lost 2, with 7 bases in between. The CDR3 has 12 residues. Germline CDR1 and CDR2: SNHLY and FYNNEI.